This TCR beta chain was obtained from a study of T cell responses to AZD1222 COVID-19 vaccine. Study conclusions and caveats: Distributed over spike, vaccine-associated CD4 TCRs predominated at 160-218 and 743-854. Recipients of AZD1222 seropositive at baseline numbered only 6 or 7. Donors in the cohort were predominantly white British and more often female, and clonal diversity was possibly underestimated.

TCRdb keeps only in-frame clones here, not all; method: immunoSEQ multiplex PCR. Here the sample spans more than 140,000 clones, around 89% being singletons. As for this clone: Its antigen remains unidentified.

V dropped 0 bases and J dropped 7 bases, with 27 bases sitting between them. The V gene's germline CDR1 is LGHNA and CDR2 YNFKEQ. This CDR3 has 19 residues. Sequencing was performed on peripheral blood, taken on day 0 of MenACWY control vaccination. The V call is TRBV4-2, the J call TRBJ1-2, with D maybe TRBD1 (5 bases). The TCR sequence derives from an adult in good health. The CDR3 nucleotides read TGTGCCAGCAGCCAAGAATCGGTTGGGGCTGGGGGTTTACGCGGTGGCTACACCTTC. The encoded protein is CASSQESVGAGGLRGGYTF.